The 25 T cell receptor beta chains given below trace back to one sample, sequenced in a study of blood T cell repertoires in COVID-19. Using immunoSEQ multiplex PCR, the repertoire was profiled, and TCRdb retains in-frame clones only, with some absent. The data hold 100,000 or so clones, with roughly 92% observed a single time. Sequencing was done on a sample of peripheral blood. These receptor sequences come from a man aged 70-80 years with acute or convalescent COVID-19.

CDR3 in amino acids: CASSLDRGYEQYF. CDR3 nucleotides: TGTGCCAGCAGCTTGGACAGAGGCTACGAGCAGTACTTC. The gene calls are TRBV11-2 and TRBJ2-7; D might be TRBD1 (6 bases). Germline V gene data show CDR1 as SGHAT and CDR2 as FQNNGV. The CDR3 spans 13 residues. V was pared by 3 bases and J by 3 bases, with 9 bases between.

The chain has TRBV10-3 and TRBJ2-1; the match to TRBD2 covers 8 bases. The CDR3 extends over 14 amino acids. The germline V gene has CDR1 ENHRY and CDR2 SYGVKD. The junction had 4 bases not matched to a gene; V was cut back by 3 bases and J by 6 bases. The CDR3 spells CAISDGLAGNEQFF. The CDR3 DNA reads TGTGCCATCAGTGATGGACTAGCTGGCAATGAGCAGTTCTTC.

This clone was seen a single time. The chain combines TRBV7-2 with TRBJ2-5; D may be TRBD2 (5 bases). The ends were cut back, 2 bases at V and 2 bases at J, with 9 bases in the middle. The CDR3 runs 14 residues. Germline CDR1 and CDR2: SGHTA and FQGNSA. The CDR3 loop is CASSLWTRQETQYF. In nucleotides, the CDR3 is TGTGCCAGCAGCTTATGGACTCGTCAAGAGACCCAGTACTTC.

This rearrangement joins TRBV12-3 or TRBV12-4 to TRBJ1-5; tentative D call: TRBD1 (5 bases). V was cut by 6 bases and J by 6 bases, with 12 bases left in between. CDR3 length: 13 residues. In DNA form, the CDR3 reads TGTGCCAGCAGCCCCGGGGGTGGTCAGCCCCAGCATTTT. It is translated as CASSPGGGQPQHF.

J is TRBJ1-2 and V is TRBV29-1; D call uncertain. V lost 4 bases to trimming and J lost 7 bases, with 13 bases between them. The CDR3 has 12 residues. Per the germline V gene, CDR1 is SQVTM and CDR2 is ANQGSEA. DNA of the CDR3: TGCAGCGTTGCTATGGGAGGACGTGGCTACACCTTC. Amino acids: CSVAMGGRGYTF.

V usage is TRBV5-4 and J usage is TRBJ2-1; D might be TRBD2 (5 bases). The CDR3 runs 17 residues. V was trimmed by 0 bases and J by 0 bases, leaving 13 bases between them. Germline loops: CDR1 SGHNT, CDR2 YYREEE (reference sequence). In nucleotides, the CDR3 is TGTGCCAGCAGCTTGGGATCGTGGGGAGTCTCCTACAATGAGCAGTTCTTC. Translated, it gives CASSLGSWGVSYNEQFF.

The gene calls are TRBV4-1 and TRBJ1-6; TRBD1 aligns across 7 bases. The CDR3 is made up of 16 amino acids. Trimming took 1 base from V and 8 from J; bases not matched to a gene: 8. Germline V gene lookup returns CDR1 MGHRA and CDR2 YSYEKL. The CDR3 sequence is CASSQAPGQLHSPLHF. In nucleotides, the CDR3 is TGCGCCAGCAGCCAAGCACCGGGACAGCTTCATTCACCCCTCCACTTT.

This rearrangement joins TRBV15 to TRBJ2-2; 7 bases agree with TRBD2. Germline-derived CDR1 and CDR2 are LNHNV and YYDKDF (reference sequence). Trimming removed 0 bases from V and 2 bases from J; junction bases left unmatched: 6. This CDR3 spans 17 amino acids. The CDR3 DNA follows: TGTGCCACCAGCAGAGACAAGCGGGGACTTAACACCGGGGAGCTGTTTTTT. It translates to CATSRDKRGLNTGELFF.

The chain carries TRBV5-6 and TRBJ1-2; 8 bases are shared with TRBD1. V lost 0 bases, J lost 1 base, and 5 bases stayed unmatched. Germline V gene lookup returns CDR1 SGHDT and CDR2 YYEEEE. The CDR3 consists of 16 residues. CDR3 region: CASSLGTGRFNYGYTF. The DNA for the CDR3 is TGTGCCAGCAGCTTGGGGACAGGGCGATTTAACTATGGCTACACCTTC.

The rearrangement uses TRBV20-1 and TRBJ1-4, with 7 nucleotides matching TRBD1. The CDR3 is 11 residues long. Losses at the gene ends were 7 bases for V and 8 bases for J; bases not matched to a gene: 4. The germline CDR1 and CDR2 sequences are DFQATT and SNEGSKA (reference sequence). The CDR3 region has the DNA TGCAGTGTGACAGGGAACGAAAAACTGTTTTTT. Its protein product is CSVTGNEKLFF.

The chain employs TRBV20-1 and TRBJ2-3, with 7 bases identical to TRBD2. The CDR3 runs to 15 residues. Trimming took 3 bases from V and 4 from J; bases not matched to a gene: 10. Germline values: CDR1 DFQATT, CDR2 SNEGSKA (reference sequence). CDR3 sequence (DNA): TGCAGTGCTAGTTTGGTGGGAGGGTTTCCAGATACGCAGTATTTT. As protein: CSASLVGGFPDTQYF.

V usage is TRBV5-6 and J usage is TRBJ1-2; 8 bases fit TRBD1. The germline V gene has CDR1 SGHDT and CDR2 YYEEEE. The junction had 7 bases not matched to a gene; V was cut back by 4 bases and J by 8 bases. This CDR3 spans 13 amino acids. The CDR3 sequence is CASSPPGGTGYTF. DNA for the CDR3: TGTGCCAGCAGCCCCCCAGGGGGCACGGGCTACACCTTC.

This sequence joins TRBV6-5 and TRBJ2-7, with D maybe TRBD1 (6 bases). This CDR3 region has 15 residues. CDR1 MNHEY and CDR2 SVGAGI come from the germline V gene. Trimming pared 4 bases from V and 4 bases from J, leaving 17 bases between. CDR3 sequence: CASSLVSGAGYEQYF. The CDR3 region has the DNA TGTGCCAGCAGTTTGGTCTCAGGGGCCGGTTACGAGCAGTACTTC.

The V and J genes are TRBV27 and TRBJ2-1; TRBD1 matches at 9 bases. CDR1 and CDR2 (germline): MNHEY, SMNVEV (reference sequence). V shed 5 bases, J shed 7 bases, and the junction held 9 bases outside the gene matches. This CDR3 has 15 residues. The CDR3 protein is CASSPDRGRINEQFF. DNA for the CDR3: TGTGCCAGCAGTCCGGACAGGGGAAGGATTAATGAGCAGTTCTTC.

The J gene is TRBJ2-7, the V gene TRBV27, with a possible D match to TRBD1 (7 bases). CDR3 size: 15 residues. The ends were cut back, 5 bases at V and 2 bases at J, with 16 bases in the middle. The germline V gene encodes CDR1 MNHEY and CDR2 SMNVEV (reference sequence). The CDR3 sequence is CASSPRLGGPYEQYF. The CDR3 DNA sequence: TGTGCCAGCAGTCCTAGACTAGGGGGCCCCTACGAGCAGTACTTC.

The rearrangement links TRBV7-9 to TRBJ2-7; 8 bases match TRBD1. After removal of 4 bases from V and 4 bases from J, the junction contained 6 bases not matched to a gene. Looked up from germline, CDR1 is SEHNR and CDR2 is FQNEAQ (reference sequence). The CDR3 totals 14 residues. CDR3 in amino acids: CASSSRDRTYEQYF. Written as DNA, the CDR3 is TGTGCCAGCAGCTCCCGGGACAGGACTTACGAGCAGTACTTC.

J is TRBJ2-5 and V is TRBV7-9, with D perhaps matching TRBD1 (6 bases). The CDR3 has 14 residues. V was trimmed by 2 bases and J by 5 bases, leaving 12 bases between them. Germline loops: CDR1 SEHNR, CDR2 FQNEAQ (reference sequence). The CDR3 sequence: CASSLRTVRETQYF. The CDR3 nucleotides read TGTGCCAGCAGCTTAAGGACAGTGAGGGAGACCCAGTACTTC.

The J gene is TRBJ1-2, the V gene TRBV5-4; 8 bases are shared with TRBD1. The trim removed 2 bases at V and 3 bases at J, leaving 3 bases unmatched. Germline V gene data show CDR1 as SGHNT and CDR2 as YYREEE (reference sequence). This CDR3 comprises 14 residues. The CDR3 nucleotides read TGTGCCAGCAGCTTCTCGGACAGGGACTATGGCTACACCTTC. This sequence encodes CASSFSDRDYGYTF.

This chain joins TRBV2 and TRBJ1-5; 9 bases match TRBD1. V shed 7 bases and J 6 bases; nucleotides not matched to a gene: 10. The CDR3 sequence is 15 residues long. Looked up from germline, CDR1 is SNHLY and CDR2 is FYNNEI. The CDR3 reads CASKGQGIGGQPQHF. The CDR3 DNA reads TGTGCCAGCAAGGGACAGGGAATAGGAGGTCAGCCCCAGCATTTT.

V is TRBV7-2 and J is TRBJ1-4; 7 bases line up with TRBD1. This CDR3 contains 14 residues. After removal of 6 bases from V and 10 bases from J, the junction contained 11 bases not matched to a gene. In germline, CDR1 is SGHTA, CDR2 FQGNSA. CDR3 nucleotides: TGTGCCAGCAGACGCGGGACAGAGGAAGGAAAACTGTTTTTT. Translation: CASRRGTEEGKLFF.

The chain carries TRBV7-3 and TRBJ2-1, with D hard to call. Trimming took off 5 bases at V and 10 bases at J, with 12 bases between the two ends. The CDR3 is made up of 12 amino acids. In germline, CDR1 is SGHTA, CDR2 FQGTGA. CDR3 sequence reads: CASSRLGEEQFF. In DNA form, the CDR3 reads TGTGCCAGCAGCCGTCTGGGCGAGGAGCAGTTCTTC.

J is TRBJ1-4 and V is TRBV6-5, with a tentative D call TRBD1 (5 bases). Germline V CDR1 and CDR2: MNHEY, SVGAGI. CDR3 length: 15 residues. Trimming removed 4 bases from V and 0 bases from J, with 9 bases in between. The CDR3 protein is CASSSTGATNEKLFF. CDR3 bases: TGTGCCAGCAGTTCGACGGGGGCAACTAATGAAAAACTGTTTTTT.

The chain joins TRBV11-2 to TRBJ2-7; D possibly corresponds to TRBD2 (6 bases). Per the germline V gene, CDR1 is SGHAT and CDR2 is FQNNGV. Trimming left V 1 base short and J 3 bases short, with 13 bases between. This CDR3 has 15 residues. CDR3 in DNA: TGTGCCAGCAGCTTAGTTTGGGGAGGTAACTACGAGCAGTACTTC. Its protein product is CASSLVWGGNYEQYF.

The chain links TRBV7-9 to TRBJ2-1; 7 bases align to TRBD2. The germline CDR1 and CDR2 sequences are SEHNR and FQNEAQ (reference sequence). The J segment lost 0 bases and the V segment lost 7 bases, leaving 3 bases of the junction unmatched. The CDR3 extends over 14 amino acids. The CDR3 DNA reads as TGTGCCAGCAAGGGCGGGAGCTCCTACAATGAGCAGTTCTTC. It translates to CASKGGSSYNEQFF.

This clone turned up a few times. The genes are TRBV27 and TRBJ1-5; maybe TRBD1 (6 bases). The CDR3 is 14 residues long. With 8 bases removed from V and 0 bases from J, the gap between germline ends came to 11 bases. Germline CDR1 reads MNHEY; CDR2 reads SMNVEV (reference sequence). CDR3 DNA: TGTGCCAGCGGATCCAGGGGTAGCAATCAGCCCCAGCATTTT. Its protein is CASGSRGSNQPQHF.